One and the same sample provided the 14 T cell receptor beta chains below, sequenced in a study of early T cells in non-severe SARS-CoV-2 infection. TCRdb passed the 5' RACE reads through MiXCR, listing each CDR3 protein once. The sample has under 25,000 distinct CDR3 sequences, roughly 4.7% seen once. The sequencing input was whole blood. These receptors originate from an adult who was a healthcare worker with PCR-confirmed SARS-CoV-2 infection or an uninfected control (not recorded which).

This clonotype came up many times. The rearrangement joins TRBV7-2 to TRBJ1-1; D is uncertain. This CDR3 spans 15 amino acids. Trimming took 5 bases from V and 0 from J, leaving 13 bases between them. CDR1 is SGHTA, CDR2 FQGNSA, per germline. CDR3 bases: TGTGCCAGCAGCCCTACGTCCGTTATGAACACTGAAGCTTTCTTT. Protein product: CASSPTSVMNTEAFF.

This clonotype has a count of ten or more. The rearrangement uses TRBV7-6 and TRBJ2-7; maybe TRBD2 (6 bases). Germline V gene lookup returns CDR1 SGHVS and CDR2 FNYEAQ. The CDR3 has 18 residues. Trimming shortened V by 1 base and J by 3 bases, and 22 bases separated the two germline ends. The CDR3 DNA follows: TGTGCCAGCAGCTTAGGTCCCGGGACTGCAAACTCCTACTACGAGCAGTACTTC. It is translated as CASSLGPGTANSYYEQYF.

In this sample, this clonotype turned up many times. The CDR3 DNA reads as TGCAGCGTTGAAGTGTTCATCAGGGGCACAGATACGCAGTATTTT. Its translation is CSVEVFIRGTDTQYF. This chain joins TRBV29-1 and TRBJ2-3; a weak D match, TRBD1 (5 bases). The CDR3 extends over 15 amino acids. The V end lost 1 base, the J end lost 1 base, and 12 bases lay between the germline ends. Germline V gene sequence: CDR1 SQVTM, CDR2 ANQGSEA.

The chain links TRBV12-3 or TRBV12-4 to TRBJ2-1; TRBD1 matches at 9 bases. The CDR3 has 14 residues. The J segment lost 7 bases and the V segment lost 10 bases, leaving 11 bases of the junction unmatched. CDR3 nucleotides: TGTGCCACCAGGGACAGGGAAATCTCTAATGAGCAGTTCTTC. It specifies CATRDREISNEQFF.

In its sample, this clonotype ranks as medium-sized. The CDR3 sequence is CASSSTGTAGDEQYF. Written as DNA, the CDR3 is TGTGCCAGCAGCTCCACCGGGACAGCCGGGGACGAGCAGTACTTC. V and J are TRBV7-3 and TRBJ2-7; TRBD1 agrees at 7 bases. J gave up 5 bases and V 4 bases, and 11 bases lay outside the gene matches. The germline V gene has CDR1 SGHTA and CDR2 FQGTGA. CDR3 length equals 15 residues. Supplemented by reference TRBV7-3 and TRBJ2-7, the full variable domain reads GAGVSQTPSNKVTEKGKYVELRCDPISGHTALYWYRQSLGQGPEFLIYFQGTGAADDSGLPNDRFFAVRPEGSVSTLKIQRTERGDSAVYLCASSSTGTAGDEQYFGPGTRLTVT.

The table lists this clonotype with a few counts. The rearrangement links TRBV7-2 to TRBJ1-6; 7 bases align to TRBD1. The germline gives CDR1 SGHTA, CDR2 FQGNSA. The CDR3 spans 15 residues. V was clipped by 2 bases and J by 7 bases; unmatched bases: 5. The CDR3 spells CASSLRQGQNSPLHF. CDR3 DNA: TGTGCCAGCAGCTTAAGACAGGGTCAGAATTCACCCCTCCACTTT.

This clonotype was recorded many times. The chain combines TRBV9 with TRBJ1-6, with 8 bases matching TRBD1. This CDR3 region has 16 residues. The ends lost 4 bases at V and 9 bases at J; junction bases unmatched: 12. Germline CDR1 is SGDLS and CDR2 is YYNGEE. The CDR3 loop is CASSKDRVTLGSPLHF. The DNA of the CDR3 is TGTGCCAGCAGCAAGGACAGGGTTACATTAGGTTCACCCCTCCACTTT. The full variable domain, its missing parts supplied by reference TRBV9 and TRBJ1-6, is DSGVTQTPKHLITATGQRVTLRCSPRSGDLSVYWYQQSLDQGLQFLIQYYNGEERAKGNILERFSAQQFPDLHSELNLSSLELGDSALYFCASSKDRVTLGSPLHFGNGTRLTVT.

On this clonotype: This sequence may be a read error, since a much larger clone differs from it by one base. This sequence joins TRBV20-1 and TRBJ2-1; 14 nucleotides match TRBD2. Germline CDR1 is DFQATT and CDR2 is SNEGSKA (reference sequence). CDR3 length equals 20 residues. The CDR3 coding sequence is TGCAGTGCTACGGACAAAGATCCGACTAGCGGGGGGGTACTACACAATGAGCAGCTCTTC. Translation gives CSATDKDPTSGGVLHNEQLF.

The table lists this clonotype with many counts. The V gene is TRBV7-9, the J gene TRBJ1-1, with no clear D. CDR1 is SEHNR and CDR2 is FQNEAQ in the germline V gene (reference sequence). The CDR3 runs 11 residues. V gave up 2 bases and J gave up 7 bases, with 5 bases separating them. In nucleotides, the CDR3 is TGTGCCAGCAGCTTAAGAGTTGAAGCTTTCTTT. Translated: CASSLRVEAFF. Full variable domain (outside the CDR3, taken from reference TRBV7-9 and TRBJ1-1): DTGVSQNPRHKITKRGQNVTFRCDPISEHNRLYWYRQTLGQGPEFLTYFQNEAQLEKSRLLSDRFSAERPKGSFSTLEIQRTEQGDSAMYLCASSLRVEAFFGQGTRLTVV.

In its sample, this clonotype was seen many times. The V gene is TRBV6-2 or TRBV6-3, the J gene TRBJ2-3; perhaps TRBD1 as D (5 bases). Deletions cut 0 bases from V and 3 bases from J, with 7 bases between. The V gene's germline CDR1 is MNHEY and CDR2 SVGEGT. The CDR3 has 14 amino acids. CDR3 coding DNA: TGTGCCAGCAGTTACTCGGGGCGGACAGATACGCAGTATTTT. It translates to CASSYSGRTDTQYF.

Here the CDR3 reads CATRPGQGAVENTEAFF. The CDR3 bases are TGTGCCACCCGACCGGGACAGGGGGCCGTTGAGAACACTGAAGCTTTCTTT. This sequence joins TRBV10-3 and TRBJ1-1, with TRBD1 matching 12 bases. The CDR3 runs to 17 residues. From germline, CDR1 is ENHRY and CDR2 SYGVKD. V lost 10 bases and J lost 1; bases outside the gene matches: 13.

This clonotype was counted many times. This chain connects TRBV6-1 to TRBJ2-5; the D gene could be TRBD1 or TRBD2 (5 bases each). Germline CDR1 and CDR2: MNHNS and SASEGT. CDR3 length: 14 amino acids. The V end was cut by 3 bases, the J end by 2 bases, with 10 bases between. CDR3 protein: CASSESGAQETQYF. CDR3 sequence (DNA): TGTGCCAGCAGTGAGTCCGGGGCTCAAGAGACCCAGTACTTC.

This clonotype was recorded at least ten times. The rearrangement links TRBV6-4 to TRBJ2-1; D gene unclear. The CDR3 runs 13 residues. Germline CDR1 MRHNA, CDR2 SNTAGT. Deletions cut 4 bases from V and 4 bases from J, with 8 bases between. CDR3 sequence (DNA): TGTGCCAGCAGTGCCGGAGTTTACAATGAGCAGTTCTTC. This gives the protein CASSAGVYNEQFF.

This clonotype is termed medium-sized. This chain uses TRBV7-2 with TRBJ1-6, with a weak D call TRBD1 (6 bases). V lost 3 bases and J lost 7, with 16 bases in between. Germline V gene sequence: CDR1 SGHTA, CDR2 FQGNSA. This CDR3 comprises 16 residues. The CDR3 sequence: CASSFLQGPGNSPLHF. CDR3 nucleotides: TGTGCCAGCAGCTTCCTACAGGGTCCGGGGAATTCACCCCTCCACTTT.